What follows are 30 T cell receptor beta chains derived from one specimen sequenced in a study of T cell changes during pregnancy in multiple sclerosis. TCRdb keeps only in-frame clones here, not all; method: immunoSEQ multiplex PCR. The table shows about 39,000 clones, with roughly 84% occurring only once. The starting material was CD4+ T cells from peripheral blood mononuclear cells, obtained before pregnancy. The source is a female donor with multiple sclerosis, enrolled in a pregnancy study.

The gene calls are TRBV30 and TRBJ1-2; the D gene is possibly TRBD1 (6 bases). Germline CDR1 is GTSNPN and CDR2 is SVGIG (reference sequence). This CDR3 spans 16 amino acids. V lost 3 bases to trimming and J lost 0 bases, with 17 bases between them. This chain's CDR3 is CAWSRPGALANYGYTF. The CDR3 DNA reads TGTGCCTGGAGCCGCCCAGGGGCCCTGGCTAACTATGGCTACACCTTC.

V gene TRBV4-2 combines with J gene TRBJ2-7; 7 nucleotides line up with TRBD1. The CDR3 runs to 17 residues. Per germline, CDR1 LGHNA and CDR2 YNFKEQ. Trimming at V came to 4 bases and at J to 2 bases, leaving 14 bases not matched to a gene. The CDR3 spells CASSPPYTGQAPYEQYF. The CDR3 DNA is TGTGCCAGCAGCCCGCCCTACACTGGACAGGCCCCCTACGAGCAGTACTTC.

This clone occurred a few times. The chain carries TRBV18 and TRBJ2-2; TRBD1 aligns across 9 bases. Unmatched junction bases numbered 5, after V lost 0 bases and J lost 6 bases. The CDR3 is made up of 16 amino acids. CDR1 KGHSH and CDR2 LQKENI come from the germline V gene. The CDR3 here is CASSPPGTGMAGELFF. In DNA, the CDR3 is TGTGCCAGCTCACCACCGGGGACAGGGATGGCCGGGGAGCTGTTTTTT.

The V and J genes are TRBV5-6 and TRBJ2-7; 11 bases agree with TRBD2. Trimming at V came to 4 bases and at J to 3 bases, leaving 6 bases not matched to a gene. This CDR3 comprises 15 residues. Germline CDR1 SGHDT, CDR2 YYEEEE. CDR3 sequence (DNA): TGTGCCAGCAGCGGTAGCGGGAGGGCCAGCTACGAGCAGTACTTC. Its translation: CASSGSGRASYEQYF.

This chain joins TRBV10-1 and TRBJ2-1; the match to TRBD2 covers 7 bases. The CDR3 sequence is 17 residues long. Germline values: CDR1 WNHNN, CDR2 SYGVQD (reference sequence). V shed 0 bases, J shed 4 bases, and the junction held 9 bases outside the gene matches. In nucleotides, the CDR3 is TGCGCCAGCAGTGAGTCGTCACGCGGGAGTGGGTACAATGAGCAGTTCTTC. It yields the protein CASSESSRGSGYNEQFF.

V usage is TRBV10-3 and J usage is TRBJ2-1, with 16 bases fitting TRBD2. Germline values: CDR1 ENHRY, CDR2 SYGVKD. CDR3 size: 16 residues. After removal of 6 bases from V and 8 bases from J, the junction contained 7 bases not matched to a gene. CDR3 residues: CAIRQGTSGRADEQFF. The CDR3 DNA reads as TGTGCCATCAGACAAGGGACTAGCGGGAGGGCTGATGAGCAGTTCTTC.

This chain joins TRBV25-1 and TRBJ1-4; D gene uncertain. The V end was cut by 4 bases, the J end by 13 bases, with 22 bases between. This CDR3 region has 15 residues. In germline, CDR1 is MGHDK, CDR2 SYGVNS. The CDR3 DNA follows: TGTGCCAGCAGTGCCCCGGAGAGGGAGCGGGGAGTACTGTTTTTT. Encoded protein: CASSAPERERGVLFF.

This chain's CDR3 is CASSQDRGREGLFF. In DNA, the CDR3 is TGCGCCAGCAGCCAAGATAGGGGACGGGAGGGCCTCTTCTTC. The chain combines TRBV4-1 with TRBJ2-1; 8 positions match TRBD2. The CDR3 runs to 14 residues. V was pared by 0 bases and J by 16 bases, with 11 bases of the junction left unmatched. Germline CDR1 reads MGHRA; CDR2 reads YSYEKL.

This rearrangement joins TRBV6-1 to TRBJ2-7, with 11 bases identical to TRBD1. This CDR3 has 16 residues. Trimming cost V 2 bases and J 6 bases; bases outside gene matches: 9. Germline CDR1 reads MNHNS; CDR2 reads SASEGT. The CDR3 nucleotides read TGTGCCAGCAGTGAAACCCCCGGGACAGGGGGTACCGAGCAGTACTTC. Amino acid sequence: CASSETPGTGGTEQYF.

The chain uses TRBV19 and TRBJ1-4, with TRBD1 as a possible D gene (6 bases). CDR1 and CDR2 from the germline V gene are LNHDA and SQIVND (reference sequence). This CDR3 contains 12 residues. The V end was cut by 3 bases, the J end by 10 bases, with 9 bases between. The CDR3 reads CASSMEGGKLFF. The DNA for the CDR3 is TGTGCCAGTAGTATGGAAGGGGGAAAACTGTTTTTT.

This sequence joins TRBV5-1 and TRBJ1-5, with a tentative D call TRBD1 (5 bases). CDR1 is SGHRS and CDR2 is YFSETQ in the germline V gene. V was pared by 0 bases and J by 5 bases, with 12 bases between. CDR3 length equals 15 residues. The CDR3 here is CASSLEGRGHQPQHF. The CDR3, as DNA: TGCGCCAGCAGCTTGGAAGGGAGGGGCCATCAGCCCCAGCATTTT.

The V call is TRBV14, the J call TRBJ2-5; TRBD1 agrees at 8 bases. J was trimmed by 5 bases and V by 5 bases; bases with no gene match: 4. The CDR3 has 13 residues. Germline lookup yields CDR1 SGHDN and CDR2 FVKESK. In nucleotides, the CDR3 is TGTGCCAGCAGCGCAGGGGGCGAGGAGACCCAGTACTTC. Translation: CASSAGGEETQYF. Variable domain in full (rest from reference TRBV14 and TRBJ2-5): EAGVTQFPSHSVIEKGQTVTLRCDPISGHDNLYWYRRVMGKEIKFLLHFVKESKQDESGMPNNRFLAERTGGTYSTLKVQPAELEDSGVYFCASSAGGEETQYFGPGTRLLVL.

The J gene is TRBJ1-1, the V gene TRBV7-8; 7 nucleotides match TRBD1. The J segment lost 0 bases and the V segment lost 1 base, leaving 8 bases of the junction unmatched. The CDR3 loop spans 17 amino acids. Germline V gives CDR1 SGHVS, CDR2 FQNEAQ. The CDR3 sequence: CASSLEQGGLMNTEAFF. The CDR3 DNA reads as TGTGCCAGCAGCTTAGAGCAGGGGGGCTTAATGAACACTGAAGCTTTCTTT. Using reference TRBV7-8 and TRBJ1-1 for the parts outside the CDR3, the full variable domain is GAGVSQSPRYKVAKRGQDVALRCDPISGHVSLFWYQQALGQGPEFLTYFQNEAQLDKSGLPSDRFFAERPEGSVSTLKIQRTQQEDSAVYLCASSLEQGGLMNTEAFFGQGTRLTVV.

V is TRBV18 and J is TRBJ2-7, with 7 bases fitting TRBD1. CDR3 size: 14 residues. Trimming cost V 6 bases and J 2 bases; bases outside gene matches: 7. Germline V CDR1 and CDR2: KGHSH, LQKENI. The CDR3 DNA is TGTGCCAGCTCCTTTAACAGGGGTACCTACGAGCAGTACTTC. This translates into CASSFNRGTYEQYF.

CDR3 sequence (DNA): TGTGCCAGCAGTGTCGGGGAAAGGCGGCCCCAGCATTTT. Encoded protein: CASSVGERRPQHF. The chain couples TRBV6-1 to TRBJ1-5; D not certain. Per germline, CDR1 MNHNS and CDR2 SASEGT. This CDR3 comprises 13 residues. The ends were cut back, 4 bases at V and 9 bases at J, with 13 bases in the middle.

The V call is TRBV19, the J call TRBJ2-7; TRBD1 might be the D (5 bases). CDR1 is LNHDA, CDR2 SQIVND, per germline (reference sequence). Between the trimmed V and J ends, which lost 5 bases and 2 bases, there was a span of 13 bases. This CDR3 comprises 14 residues. Written as DNA, the CDR3 is TGTGCCAGTAGTGTACCTAGGGGTACCTACGAGCAGTACTTC. It is translated as CASSVPRGTYEQYF.

The table lists this clone with a count of one. V gene TRBV5-4 combines with J gene TRBJ2-3; 10 nucleotides line up with TRBD2. V shed 4 bases, J shed 1 base, and the junction held 15 bases outside the gene matches. The CDR3 contains 19 residues. Per germline, CDR1 SGHNT and CDR2 YYREEE (reference sequence). Written as DNA, the CDR3 is TGTGCCAGCAGCCTGGGCCTAGCGGGGGATCAGTGGCGCACAGATACGCAGTATTTT. Residues: CASSLGLAGDQWRTDTQYF.

The rearrangement links TRBV6-5 to TRBJ1-2, with 9 bases identical to TRBD1. The CDR3 has 14 residues. Germline V CDR1 and CDR2: MNHEY, SVGAGI. With V trimmed by 5 bases and J by 6 bases, 7 bases remained unmatched. The CDR3 DNA reads TGTGCCAGCAGTCCCGGGACAGGGAGGGATGGCTACACCTTC. It is translated as CASSPGTGRDGYTF.

The V and J genes are TRBV4-2 and TRBJ2-1; TRBD2 matches 8 bases. The CDR3 has 15 residues. Trimming removed 1 base from V and 5 bases from J; junction bases left unmatched: 4. Germline assignment: CDR1 LGHNA and CDR2 YNFKEQ. DNA for the CDR3: TGTGCCAGCAGCCAAGGTAGCGGGGCCAACAATGAGCAGTTCTTC. It translates to CASSQGSGANNEQFF.

This clone was counted a few times. This sequence joins TRBV7-2 and TRBJ1-6; the D is unclear. CDR1 is SGHTA, CDR2 FQGNSA, per germline. There are 14 residues in the CDR3. The V end lost 2 bases, the J end lost 9 bases, and 11 bases lay between the germline ends. The CDR3 loop is CASSLNYEGSPLHF. The DNA for the CDR3 is TGTGCCAGCAGCTTAAACTACGAGGGTTCACCCCTCCACTTT.

CDR3 region: CASSPWGLAGLTDTQYF. The CDR3 coding sequence is TGTGCCAGCAGCCCTTGGGGACTAGCGGGCCTCACAGATACGCAGTATTTT. V usage is TRBV11-2 and J usage is TRBJ2-3, with 12 positions matching TRBD2. The V gene end was trimmed by 5 bases and the J gene end by 2 bases; junction bases not matched to a gene: 8. Looked up from germline, CDR1 is SGHAT and CDR2 is FQNNGV. The CDR3 consists of 17 residues.

This chain connects TRBV7-8 to TRBJ2-3, with TRBD2 identical over 10 bases. V trimming: 1 base; J trimming: 5 bases; junction bases outside the gene matches: 12. The CDR3 is 18 residues long. Germline-derived CDR1 and CDR2 are SGHVS and FQNEAQ. The CDR3 reads CASSLDRRRSSGGDTQYF. Written as DNA, the CDR3 is TGTGCCAGCAGCTTAGACCGCCGCCGGTCTAGCGGGGGAGATACGCAGTATTTT. Variable domain in full (rest from reference TRBV7-8 and TRBJ2-3): GAGVSQSPRYKVAKRGQDVALRCDPISGHVSLFWYQQALGQGPEFLTYFQNEAQLDKSGLPSDRFFAERPEGSVSTLKIQRTQQEDSAVYLCASSLDRRRSSGGDTQYFGPGTRLTVL.

The rearrangement links TRBV5-1 to TRBJ1-2; 9 nucleotides agree with TRBD1. Germline CDR1 and CDR2: SGHRS and YFSETQ. J was trimmed by 5 bases and V by 4 bases; bases with no gene match: 6. This CDR3 has 14 residues. As DNA, the CDR3 is TGCGCCAGCAGCACGGGACAGGGTCGGTATGGCTACACCTTC. It translates to CASSTGQGRYGYTF.

CDR3 in DNA: TGCGCCAGCAGCTTGGGGCAAGAGGCGAGCGCCCTCTATGGCTACACCTTC. Residues: CASSLGQEASALYGYTF. This chain uses TRBV5-1 with TRBJ1-2; D gene uncertain. The germline CDR1 and CDR2 sequences are SGHRS and YFSETQ. CDR3 length: 17 residues. V lost 0 bases, J lost 4 bases, and 19 bases lay in between.

This clone has just one count. The chain has TRBV2 and TRBJ2-3; TRBD1 matches at 10 bases. The J segment lost 5 bases and the V segment lost 8 bases, leaving 1 base of the junction unmatched. Germline V lookup: CDR1 SNHLY, CDR2 FYNNEI. This CDR3 spans 12 amino acids. The CDR3 reads CASRDRGDTQYF. The CDR3 region has the DNA TGTGCCAGCCGGGACAGGGGAGATACGCAGTATTTT.

The genes are TRBV4-2 and TRBJ2-3, with D possibly being TRBD2 (6 bases). CDR1 and CDR2 from the germline V gene are LGHNA and YNFKEQ. Deletions cut 0 bases from V and 3 bases from J, with 16 bases between. There are 17 residues in the CDR3. The CDR3, as DNA: TGTGCCAGCAGCCAAGAGCTCCGTGGGGGGATAACAGATACGCAGTATTTT. Protein: CASSQELRGGITDTQYF.

The chain recombines TRBV7-2 with TRBJ1-2; no definite D call. From germline, CDR1 is SGHTA and CDR2 FQGNSA. The CDR3 loop spans 14 amino acids. Trimming shortened V by 0 bases and J by 4 bases, and 9 bases separated the two germline ends. The CDR3 loop reads CASSLATASYGYTF. Written as DNA, the CDR3 is TGTGCCAGCAGCTTAGCCACAGCATCCTATGGCTACACCTTC.

V gene TRBV5-1 combines with J gene TRBJ2-5; TRBD2 agrees at 9 bases. Losses at the gene ends were 5 bases for V and 2 bases for J; bases not matched to a gene: 4. The germline CDR1 and CDR2 sequences are SGHRS and YFSETQ. The CDR3 has 14 residues. The CDR3: CASRKTSGQETQYF. CDR3 nucleotides: TGCGCCAGCAGAAAGACTAGCGGACAAGAGACCCAGTACTTC.

In its sample, this clone was seen a few times. The chain carries TRBV7-9 and TRBJ2-2, with 10 bases lining up with TRBD1. The CDR3 covers 16 residues. Germline CDR1 is SEHNR and CDR2 is FQNEAQ (reference sequence). J gave up 5 bases and V 5 bases, and 8 bases lay outside the gene matches. This CDR3 reads CASSPFGQGVTGELFF. CDR3 DNA: TGTGCCAGCAGCCCCTTTGGACAGGGGGTTACCGGGGAGCTGTTTTTT.

The chain couples TRBV5-1 to TRBJ2-5; 7 bases line up with TRBD1. Germline CDR1 and CDR2: SGHRS and YFSETQ. With V trimmed by 7 bases and J by 2 bases, 8 bases remained unmatched. The CDR3 has 14 amino acids. The CDR3 region has the DNA TGCGCCAGCCACGGGACAGCGCAGCAAGAGACCCAGTACTTC. Its translation: CASHGTAQQETQYF.